The next 9 T cell receptor beta chains were all read from a single sample in a study of siplizumab effects on memory and regulatory T cells. Some clones are missing from TCRdb's copy, which holds only in-frame ones; the method was immunoSEQ multiplex PCR. Of tens of thousands of clones in the sample, around 90% are singletons; the top ten hold approximately 1.4%. Material for sequencing was Tregs sorted from blood. All receptors come from a human donor in good health.

A single count supports this clone. The chain links TRBV30 to TRBJ1-1, with D uncertain. Per germline, CDR1 GTSNPN and CDR2 SVGIG (reference sequence). The CDR3 is 12 residues long. Trimming removed 5 bases from V and 3 bases from J, with 10 bases in between. The CDR3 is CAWGKRDTEAFF. As DNA, the CDR3 is TGTGCCTGGGGTAAACGGGACACTGAAGCTTTCTTT.

V and J are TRBV7-6 and TRBJ2-2; 16 bases line up with TRBD2. Germline V gene sequence: CDR1 SGHVS, CDR2 FNYEAQ. The V segment lost 1 base and the J segment 4 bases; nucleotides outside the gene matches: 9. The CDR3 length is 20 residues. CDR3 DNA: TGTGCCAGCAGCTTAGTTTGGGGACTAGCGGGGGGGCCGAGCACCGGGGAGCTGTTTTTT. This codes for CASSLVWGLAGGPSTGELFF.

This clone has only one observation. The rearrangement links TRBV19 to TRBJ2-4, with 9 bases lining up with TRBD2. This CDR3 has 19 amino acids. Germline values: CDR1 LNHDA, CDR2 SQIVND (reference sequence). Trimming removed 0 bases from V and 1 base from J; junction bases left unmatched: 10. In DNA, the CDR3 is TGTGCCAGTAGTATAGACGGCGGGGGGGCTATTTCGGCCAAAAACATTCAGTACTTC. Residues: CASSIDGGGAISAKNIQYF.

CDR3 sequence: CSVRTSPSSYEQYF. The CDR3, as DNA: TGCAGCGTTCGGACTAGTCCGAGCTCCTACGAGCAGTACTTC. The chain employs TRBV29-1 and TRBJ2-7; 7 bases line up with TRBD2. J was trimmed by 0 bases and V by 5 bases; bases with no gene match: 7. CDR1 is SQVTM and CDR2 is ANQGSEA in the germline V gene. This CDR3 contains 14 residues.

This clone has a handful of counts. This sequence joins TRBV5-1 and TRBJ2-3; D gene unclear. The CDR3 contains 14 residues. V was shortened by 4 bases and J by 2 bases, with 11 bases between the two germline ends. The germline V gene has CDR1 SGHRS and CDR2 YFSETQ. The CDR3 is CASSLSQNTDTQYF. CDR3 nucleotide sequence: TGCGCCAGCAGCCTATCACAGAACACAGATACGCAGTATTTT.

The chain uses TRBV30 and TRBJ1-5, with D unresolved. Germline CDR1 is GTSNPN and CDR2 is SVGIG (reference sequence). Deletions cut 0 bases from V and 5 bases from J, with 11 bases between. The length of the CDR3 is 14 residues. This CDR3 reads CAWSVSHPDQPQHF. The CDR3 nucleotides read TGTGCCTGGAGTGTCAGCCACCCGGATCAGCCCCAGCATTTT.

This chain connects TRBV10-3 to TRBJ1-1; 8 nucleotides align to TRBD1. Germline loops: CDR1 ENHRY, CDR2 SYGVKD. CDR3 length: 13 residues. V dropped 8 bases and J dropped 5; count of bases not matched to a gene: 7. This CDR3 is CAIGQTGGTEAFF. The CDR3 nucleotides are TGTGCCATCGGCCAAACAGGGGGTACTGAAGCTTTCTTT.

V usage is TRBV5-4 and J usage is TRBJ2-3, with 9 bases matching TRBD2. The junction had 2 bases not matched to a gene; V was cut back by 1 base and J by 11 bases. Germline values: CDR1 SGHNT, CDR2 YYREEE (reference sequence). The CDR3 runs to 12 residues. The CDR3 DNA reads as TGTGCCAGCAGCTTGCGCGGGGGGGGGCAGTATTTT. It specifies CASSLRGGGQYF.

The rearrangement links TRBV15 to TRBJ1-2; 8 bases align to TRBD1. V trimming: 8 bases; J trimming: 6 bases; junction bases outside the gene matches: 14. Germline V lookup: CDR1 LNHNV, CDR2 YYDKDF (reference sequence). This CDR3 comprises 15 residues. The CDR3 region is CATRTGISGKHGYTF. The CDR3, as DNA: TGTGCCACCCGGACAGGGATAAGCGGAAAGCATGGCTACACCTTC.